This T cell receptor (beta chain) originates from a study of blood T cell repertoires in COVID-19. Assay: immunoSEQ multiplex PCR; the TCRdb copy retains only in-frame clones and omits some. Of about 110,000 clones listed, over 55% were seen once; the top ten hold roughly 0.9%. The CDR3 loop spans 14 amino acids. Germline loops: CDR1 SGHTA, CDR2 FQGNSA. Trimming cost V 5 bases and J 1 base, with 11 bases left between them. This chain joins TRBV7-2 and TRBJ2-5; a possible D gene is TRBD2 (5 bases). The receptor was isolated from a human donor with acute or convalescent COVID-19. The donor label of this sample is uncertain. Sequencing was done on a sample of peripheral blood. The DNA for the CDR3 is TGTGCCAGCAGCCCAGCGGCTCTCCAAGAGACCCAGTACTTC. Translation: CASSPAALQETQYF.